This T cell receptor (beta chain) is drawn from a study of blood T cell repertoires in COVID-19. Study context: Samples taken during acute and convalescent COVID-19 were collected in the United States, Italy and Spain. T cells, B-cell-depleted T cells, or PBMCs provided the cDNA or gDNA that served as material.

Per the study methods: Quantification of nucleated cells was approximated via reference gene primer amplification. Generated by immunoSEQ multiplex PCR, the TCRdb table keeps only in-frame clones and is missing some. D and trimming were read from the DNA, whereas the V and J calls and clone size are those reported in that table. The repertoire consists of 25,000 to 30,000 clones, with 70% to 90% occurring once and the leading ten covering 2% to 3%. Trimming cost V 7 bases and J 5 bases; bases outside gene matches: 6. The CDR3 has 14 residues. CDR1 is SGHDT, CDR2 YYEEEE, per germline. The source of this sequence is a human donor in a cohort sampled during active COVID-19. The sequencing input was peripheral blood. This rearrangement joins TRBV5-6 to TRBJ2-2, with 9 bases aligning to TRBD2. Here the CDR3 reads CASRAGGSTGELFF. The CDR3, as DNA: TGTGCCAGCCGAGCGGGGGGTTCAACCGGGGAGCTGTTTTTT.